This T cell receptor (beta chain) was observed in a study of cytomegalovirus exposure and HLA in healthy donors. Regarding the study as a whole: Reports credit the classifier with highly specific, highly sensitive diagnosis of cytomegalovirus status. Associated with cytomegalovirus, according to the listing, were some 180 TCR beta chains. Specific recognition of CMV antigens was confirmed in vitro for a few chains (all CMV-associated).

Generated by immunoSEQ multiplex PCR, the TCRdb table keeps only in-frame clones and is missing some. The profile shows about 79,000 clones, roughly 93% of them singletons. It was the roughly 120-subject validation cohort, separate from the approximately 690-subject first cohort, to which the donors belonged. This clone came up once. Its specificity is unknown. Input material: PBMCs. The receptor was derived from a woman under 40 in good health and CMV-seronegative.

DNA for the CDR3: TGCGCCAGCAGACAGGGACAAAACACTGAAGCTTTCTTT. This translates into CASRQGQNTEAFF. The chain employs TRBV5-1 and TRBJ1-1, with D possibly being TRBD1 (6 bases). This CDR3 is built from 13 residues. Trimming shortened V by 5 bases and J by 2 bases, and 10 bases separated the two germline ends. Germline loops: CDR1 SGHRS, CDR2 YFSETQ.